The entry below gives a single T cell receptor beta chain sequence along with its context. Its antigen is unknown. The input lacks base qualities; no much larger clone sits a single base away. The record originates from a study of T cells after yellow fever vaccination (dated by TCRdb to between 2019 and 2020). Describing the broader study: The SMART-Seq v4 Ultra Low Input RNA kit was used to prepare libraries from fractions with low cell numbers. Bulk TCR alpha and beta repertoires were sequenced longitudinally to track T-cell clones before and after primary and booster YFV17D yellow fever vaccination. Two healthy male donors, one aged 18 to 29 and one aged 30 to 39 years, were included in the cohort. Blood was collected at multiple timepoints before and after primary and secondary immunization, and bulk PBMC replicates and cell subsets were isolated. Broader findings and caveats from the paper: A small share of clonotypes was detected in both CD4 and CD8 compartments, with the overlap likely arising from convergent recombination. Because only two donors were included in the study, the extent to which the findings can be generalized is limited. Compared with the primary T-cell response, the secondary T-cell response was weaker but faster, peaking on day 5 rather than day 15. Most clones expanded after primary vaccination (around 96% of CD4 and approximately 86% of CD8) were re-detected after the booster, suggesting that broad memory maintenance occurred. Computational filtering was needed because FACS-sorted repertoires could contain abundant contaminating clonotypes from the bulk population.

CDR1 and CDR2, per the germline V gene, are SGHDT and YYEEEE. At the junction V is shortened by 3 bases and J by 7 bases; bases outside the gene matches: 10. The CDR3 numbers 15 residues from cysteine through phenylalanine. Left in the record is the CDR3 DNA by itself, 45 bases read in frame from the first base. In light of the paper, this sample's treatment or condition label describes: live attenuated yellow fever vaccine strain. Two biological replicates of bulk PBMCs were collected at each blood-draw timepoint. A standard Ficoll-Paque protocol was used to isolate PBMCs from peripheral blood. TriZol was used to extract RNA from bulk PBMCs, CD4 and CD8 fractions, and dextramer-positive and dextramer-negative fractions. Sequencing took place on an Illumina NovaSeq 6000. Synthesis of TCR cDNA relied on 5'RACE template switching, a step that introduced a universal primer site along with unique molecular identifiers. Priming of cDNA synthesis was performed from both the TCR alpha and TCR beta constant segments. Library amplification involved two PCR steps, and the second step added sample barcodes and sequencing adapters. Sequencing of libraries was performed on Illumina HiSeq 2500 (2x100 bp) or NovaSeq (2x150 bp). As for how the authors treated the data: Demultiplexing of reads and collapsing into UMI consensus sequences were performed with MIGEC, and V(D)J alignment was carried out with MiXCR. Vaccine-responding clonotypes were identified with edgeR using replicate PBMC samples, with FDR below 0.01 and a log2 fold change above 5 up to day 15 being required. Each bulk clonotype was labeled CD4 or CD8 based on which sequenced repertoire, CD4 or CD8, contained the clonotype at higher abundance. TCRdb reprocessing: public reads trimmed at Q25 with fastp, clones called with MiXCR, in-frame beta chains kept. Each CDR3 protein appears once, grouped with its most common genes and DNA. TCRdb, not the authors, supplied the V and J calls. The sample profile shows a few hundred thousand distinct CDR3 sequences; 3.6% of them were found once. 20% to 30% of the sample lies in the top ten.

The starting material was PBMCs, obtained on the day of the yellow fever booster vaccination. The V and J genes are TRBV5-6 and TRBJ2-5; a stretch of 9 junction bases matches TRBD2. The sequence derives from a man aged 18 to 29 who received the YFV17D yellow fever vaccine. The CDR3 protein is CASSSDPGTSSTQYF. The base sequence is TGTGCCAGCAGCTCCGACCCCGGGACTAGCTCGACCCAGTACTTC.